This T cell receptor beta chain was sequenced in a study of blood T cell repertoires in COVID-19. Study-wide background: Sources were T cells, B-cell-depleted T cells, or PBMCs; the material itself was cDNA or gDNA.

The CDR3 runs 11 residues. The germline V and J ends were trimmed by 4 bases and 7 bases, with 8 bases remaining between them. Looked up from germline, CDR1 is KGHSY and CDR2 is FQNENV. As processed by the authors: Quantification of nucleated cells was approximated via reference gene primer amplification. Data came from immunoSEQ multiplex PCR; TCRdb stores just in-frame clones and leaves some out. V, J and clone size are those of that table, while D and trimming were read from the DNA. This repertoire shows a few hundred thousand clones, about 85% found once; its top ten account for roughly 3%. The sequence derives from a man between 18 and 29 years old with active or convalescent COVID-19. Sequencing was done on a sample of peripheral blood. V usage is TRBV16 and J usage is TRBJ2-7; TRBD2 might be the D (5 bases). The CDR3 loop is CASSPSGEQYF. The CDR3 DNA sequence: TGTGCCAGCAGCCCCTCGGGAGAGCAGTACTTC.